The TCR beta chain under discussion was sequenced for a study of T-cell memory formation after mild COVID-19. Germline CDR1 and CDR2: SGHTA and FQGNSA. The ends were cut back, 5 bases at V and 4 bases at J, with 8 bases in the middle. The CDR3 length is 13 residues. This clonotype was counted only a few times. Its antigen is undetermined. TCRdb re-called the 5' RACE reads with MiXCR, one entry per CDR3 protein. This sample has about 130,000 distinct CDR3 sequences; approximately 26% occur once, and the top ten carry roughly 24%. General study points: The study found contracting CD4+ clones mainly in CM and EM and contracting CD8+ clones in EMRA.

This chain uses TRBV7-2 with TRBJ2-2; weak D call: TRBD1 (5 bases). The TCR sequence derives from an adult woman who had mild COVID-19 (a few samples of this study predate the infection). Cell type and time point are not known. Sequences were obtained from PBMCs or a T cell subset sorted from them (not recorded which). In DNA, the CDR3 is TGTGCCAGCAGCCCAGGGTTCACCGGGGAGCTGTTTTTT. Protein: CASSPGFTGELFF.